This T cell receptor (beta chain) was identified in a study of T-cell reconstitution after alpha-beta-depleted transplantation in children. Unique molecular identifiers featured in how the TCRbeta library was prepared. Via MiXCR, TCRdb re-called the PCR reads, giving one row per CDR3 protein. Among 330,000 or so distinct CDR3 sequences listed, 10% were seen once. The length of the CDR3 is 16 residues. Germline trimming cut 5 bases from V and 4 bases from J; bases unmatched to any gene: 14. CDR1 and CDR2 from the germline V gene are SGHTA and FQGNSA. This clonotype was obtained from a human donor who donated a stem cell graft to a child with acute lymphoblastic leukemia. V usage is TRBV7-2 and J usage is TRBJ2-7, with 7 bases fitting TRBD2. Sample: PBMCs from the stem cell graft donor, taken from the stem cell graft. The CDR3 DNA sequence: TGTGCCAGCAGCCTTATATCCCGGACTAGTATGTACGAGCAGTACTTC. Translating gives CASSLISRTSMYEQYF.